The 10 T cell receptor beta chains below all came from one sample that was sequenced in a study of shared clonotypes between healthy human individuals. Naive CD8 cells comprised CD45RO-negative, CCR7-positively selected cells, excluding terminally differentiated effector memory CD45RA+ cells. Produced via immunoSEQ multiplex PCR; TCRdb's table is partial and in-frame only. The profile covers about 2,100,000 clones, with just over 90% appearing a single time and 1.5% to 2% taken by the ten largest. Sample: naive CD8+ T cells from PBMCs. The origin of the receptors is a man aged 18-30 years in good health. Some clones in this sample may be carry-over from other donors' samples.

The V call is TRBV30, the J call TRBJ1-5, with 8 bases lining up with TRBD1. Trimming removed 7 bases from V and 12 bases from J; junction bases left unmatched: 11. The CDR3 extends over 12 amino acids. CDR1 and CDR2 from the germline V gene are GTSNPN and SVGIG (reference sequence). Written as DNA, the CDR3 is TGTGCCTCCACAGAGCCGACAGGGGTCCAGCATTTT. Translating gives CASTEPTGVQHF.

In this sample, this clone turned up a few times. V gene TRBV6-5 combines with J gene TRBJ1-2; no clear D gene. The germline CDR1 and CDR2 sequences are MNHEY and SVGAGI. Trimming cost V 3 bases and J 6 bases, with 14 bases left between them. The CDR3 covers 14 residues. The DNA for the CDR3 is TGTGCCAGCAGTTATCAGCCTAAGGTGGATGGCTACACCTTC. Translating gives CASSYQPKVDGYTF.

This chain joins TRBV9 and TRBJ1-4; D is undetermined. Germline CDR1 is SGDLS and CDR2 is YYNGEE. The CDR3 runs to 15 residues. Trimming stripped 4 bases from V and 6 bases from J, with 16 bases between. The CDR3: CASSPPGREHEKLFF. CDR3 nucleotide sequence: TGTGCCAGCAGCCCCCCCGGGAGGGAGCATGAAAAACTGTTTTTT.

This clone has only one observation. The chain couples TRBV6-5 to TRBJ1-1, with TRBD1 as a possible D gene (6 bases). CDR1 and CDR2 from the germline V gene are MNHEY and SVGAGI. V lost 5 bases to trimming and J lost 4 bases, with 14 bases between them. The CDR3 covers 14 residues. The chain's CDR3 is CASSKGGGGTEAFF. The CDR3 DNA reads TGTGCCAGCAGTAAGGGAGGGGGGGGCACTGAAGCTTTCTTT.

The chain combines TRBV6-1 with TRBJ2-3; tentatively, D is TRBD1 (5 bases). V lost 0 bases to trimming and J lost 0 bases, with 22 bases between them. This CDR3 has 20 amino acids. The germline CDR1 and CDR2 sequences are MNHNS and SASEGT. CDR3 in amino acids: CASSEAVLWGLASSTDTQYF. In DNA, the CDR3 is TGTGCCAGCAGTGAAGCTGTCTTATGGGGCCTGGCGTCGAGCACAGATACGCAGTATTTT.

The genes are TRBV6-4 and TRBJ2-3; D gene uncertain. Trimming shortened V by 0 bases and J by 0 bases, and 10 bases separated the two germline ends. The CDR3 length is 16 residues. CDR1 and CDR2 from the germline V gene are MRHNA and SNTAGT. CDR3 sequence: CASSDSGPPSTDTQYF. The DNA of the CDR3 is TGTGCCAGCAGTGACTCTGGCCCTCCCAGCACAGATACGCAGTATTTT.

V is TRBV7-6 and J is TRBJ1-5; TRBD1 is a possible D gene (5 bases). The length of the CDR3 is 13 residues. Germline V CDR1 and CDR2: SGHVS, FNYEAQ. The V and J ends lost 6 bases and 7 bases respectively, with 13 bases between them. The CDR3 here is CASRLRGDQPQHF. Written as DNA, the CDR3 is TGTGCCAGCAGGCTTCGGGGGGACCAGCCCCAGCATTTT.

This chain connects TRBV4-1 to TRBJ1-5; 9 bases are a match to TRBD1. V lost 5 bases, J lost 2 bases, and 7 bases stayed unmatched. CDR3 length: 16 residues. Germline lookup yields CDR1 MGHRA and CDR2 YSYEKL. Here the CDR3 reads CASSSQDRGGNQPQHF. Written as DNA, the CDR3 is TGCGCCAGCAGCTCCCAGGACAGGGGAGGCAATCAGCCCCAGCATTTT.

In this sample, this clone turned up once. This rearrangement joins TRBV7-8 to TRBJ2-1, with D hard to call. Germline V gives CDR1 SGHVS, CDR2 FQNEAQ. V was pared by 3 bases and J by 0 bases, with 9 bases between. This CDR3 contains 15 residues. The CDR3 loop reads CASSFGDNSYNEQFF. The CDR3 region has the DNA TGTGCCAGCAGCTTTGGAGACAACTCCTACAATGAGCAGTTCTTC.

J is TRBJ2-1 and V is TRBV9, with 8 bases that match TRBD2. The CDR3 sequence is 20 residues long. Losses at the gene ends were 0 bases for V and 0 bases for J; bases not matched to a gene: 14. Germline loops: CDR1 SGDLS, CDR2 YYNGEE. The CDR3 spells CASSVASGVAGKFSYNEQFF. The CDR3, as DNA: TGTGCCAGCAGCGTAGCAAGTGGGGTAGCGGGAAAATTCTCCTACAATGAGCAGTTCTTC.